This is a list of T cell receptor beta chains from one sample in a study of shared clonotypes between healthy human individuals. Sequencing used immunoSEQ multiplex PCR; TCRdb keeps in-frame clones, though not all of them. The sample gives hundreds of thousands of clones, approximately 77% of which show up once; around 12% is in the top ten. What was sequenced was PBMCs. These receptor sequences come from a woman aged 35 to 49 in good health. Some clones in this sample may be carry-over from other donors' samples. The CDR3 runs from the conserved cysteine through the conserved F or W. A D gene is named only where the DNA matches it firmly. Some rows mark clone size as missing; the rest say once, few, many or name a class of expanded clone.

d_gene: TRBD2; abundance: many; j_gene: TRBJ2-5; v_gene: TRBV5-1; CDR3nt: TGCGCCAGCAGCACGGGAGGGCAAGAGACCCAGTACTTC; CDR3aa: CASSTGGQETQYF
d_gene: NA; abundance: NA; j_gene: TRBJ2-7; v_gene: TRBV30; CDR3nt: TGTGCCTGGAGTGTTTGGGCACAGGGTCCCTACGAGCAGTACTTC; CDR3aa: CAWSVWAQGPYEQYF
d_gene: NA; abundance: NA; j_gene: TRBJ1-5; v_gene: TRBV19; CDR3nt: TGTGCCAGTAGTAAGGGTCCTAGCAATCAGCCCCAGCATTTT; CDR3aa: CASSKGPSNQPQHF
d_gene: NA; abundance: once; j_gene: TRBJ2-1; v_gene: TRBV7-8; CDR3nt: TGTGCCAGCAGCACACCCACCCGGGACAAATTCTACAATGAGCAGTTCTTC; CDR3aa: CASSTPTRDKFYNEQFF
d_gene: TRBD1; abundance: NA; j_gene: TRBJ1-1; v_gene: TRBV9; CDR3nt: TGTGCCAGCAGCGTAGTCCCAGGACAGGGTGAAGCTTTCTTT; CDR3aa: CASSVVPGQGEAFF
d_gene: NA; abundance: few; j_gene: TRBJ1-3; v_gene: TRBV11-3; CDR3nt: TGTGCCAGCAGCTCCGCCCGAGGAAACACCATATATTTT; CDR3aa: CASSSARGNTIYF
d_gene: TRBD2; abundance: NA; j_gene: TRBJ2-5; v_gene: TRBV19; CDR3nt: TGTGCCAGTAGTATAGCGGGACTAGCGGAAGAGACCCAGTACTTC; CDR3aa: CASSIAGLAEETQYF
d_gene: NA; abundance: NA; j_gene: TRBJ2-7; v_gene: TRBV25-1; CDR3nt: TGTGCCAGCAGTTTTTCGGGAGAACGGGGCGAGCAGTACTTC; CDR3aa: CASSFSGERGEQYF
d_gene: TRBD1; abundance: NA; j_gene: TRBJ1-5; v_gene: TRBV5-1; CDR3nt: TGCGCCAGCAGCTTGGCCGGGACAGTGGATCAGCCCCAGCATTTT; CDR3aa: CASSLAGTVDQPQHF
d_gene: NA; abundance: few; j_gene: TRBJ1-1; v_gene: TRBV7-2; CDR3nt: TGTGCCAGCAGTTATCAGGGGAACACTGAAGCTTTCTTT; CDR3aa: CASSYQGNTEAFF
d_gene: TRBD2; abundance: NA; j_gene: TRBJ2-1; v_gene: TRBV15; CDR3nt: TGTGCCACCAGCAGAGAAGCGGGAGTCTACAATGAGCAGTTCTTC; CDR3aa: CATSREAGVYNEQFF
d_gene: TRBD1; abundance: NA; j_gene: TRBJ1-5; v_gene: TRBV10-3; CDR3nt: TGTGCCAACTGGGACAGGGGTTACAATCAGCCCCAGCATTTT; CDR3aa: CANWDRGYNQPQHF
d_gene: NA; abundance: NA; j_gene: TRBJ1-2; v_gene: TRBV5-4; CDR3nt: TGTGCCAGCAGCTTGGTCGGGGCGATCTATGGCTACACCTTC; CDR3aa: CASSLVGAIYGYTF
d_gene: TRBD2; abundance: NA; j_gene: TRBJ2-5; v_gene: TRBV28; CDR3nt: TGTGCCAGCAGTGGGACTATACAAGAGACCCAGTACTTC; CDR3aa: CASSGTIQETQYF
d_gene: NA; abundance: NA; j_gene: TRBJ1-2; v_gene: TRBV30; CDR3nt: TGTGCCGGACGAGGGATAGGGTATGGCTACACCTTC; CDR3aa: CAGRGIGYGYTF
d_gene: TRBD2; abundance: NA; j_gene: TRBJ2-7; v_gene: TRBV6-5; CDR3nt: TGTGCCAGCAGACAGCCGGGACTAGCGGACGAGCAGTACTTC; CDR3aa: CASRQPGLADEQYF
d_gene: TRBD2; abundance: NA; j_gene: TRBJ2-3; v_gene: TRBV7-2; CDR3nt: TGTGCCAGCAGCTTAGTAGGCGGGAGTGGGGTGGCAGATACGCAGTATTTT; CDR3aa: CASSLVGGSGVADTQYF
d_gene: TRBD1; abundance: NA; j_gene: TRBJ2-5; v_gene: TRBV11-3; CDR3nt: TGTGCCAGCAGCCTAAGACAGGGGGCAGGGACCCAGTACTTC; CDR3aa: CASSLRQGAGTQYF
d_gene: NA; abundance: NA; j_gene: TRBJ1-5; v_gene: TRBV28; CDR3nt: TGTGCCAGCACCTCCCCTTCCGCTGGAACAAAGCATTTT; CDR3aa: CASTSPSAGTKHF
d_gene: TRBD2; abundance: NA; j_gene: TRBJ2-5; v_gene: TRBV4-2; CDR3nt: TGTGCCAGCAGCCAAGGGACTAGCCCACTGGGGCAAGAGACCCAGTACTTC; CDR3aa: CASSQGTSPLGQETQYF
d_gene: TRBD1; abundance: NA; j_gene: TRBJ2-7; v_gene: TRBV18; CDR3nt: TGTGCCAGCTCCCTGAGAGGACAGGCAACCTCCTACGAGCAGTACTTC; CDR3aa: CASSLRGQATSYEQYF
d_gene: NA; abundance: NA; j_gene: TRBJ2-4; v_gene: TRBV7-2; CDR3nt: TGTGCCAGCAGCTTAGTCAGGGAGGTAAACATTCAGTACTTC; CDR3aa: CASSLVREVNIQYF
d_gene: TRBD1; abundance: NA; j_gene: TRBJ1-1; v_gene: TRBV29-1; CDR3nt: TGCAGCGCCCAGGTGGGACAGGGGGGATCTGAAGCTTTCTTT; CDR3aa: CSAQVGQGGSEAFF
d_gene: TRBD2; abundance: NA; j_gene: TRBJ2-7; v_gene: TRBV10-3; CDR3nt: TGTGCCATCAGACCTTCAGCGGGAGGGCCAGGCGAGCAGTACTTC; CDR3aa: CAIRPSAGGPGEQYF
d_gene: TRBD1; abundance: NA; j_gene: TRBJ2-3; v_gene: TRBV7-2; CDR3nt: TGTGCCAGCAGCACAGGGGGGAGCACAGATACGCAGTATTTT; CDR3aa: CASSTGGSTDTQYF
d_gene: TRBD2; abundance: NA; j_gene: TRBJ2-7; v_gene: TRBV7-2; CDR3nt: TGTGCCAGCAGCTTAGAGCGGGACCACTACGAGCAGTACTTC; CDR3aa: CASSLERDHYEQYF
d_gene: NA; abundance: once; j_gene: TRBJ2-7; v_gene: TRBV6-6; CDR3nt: TGTGCCAGCAGTTATTCATTTTCAGGACAGTTCTACGAGCAGTACTTC; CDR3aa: CASSYSFSGQFYEQYF
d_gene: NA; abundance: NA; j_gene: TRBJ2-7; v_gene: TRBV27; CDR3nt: TGTGCCAGCAGTTTAAGGGGGGCGTCCTACGAGCAGTACTTC; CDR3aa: CASSLRGASYEQYF
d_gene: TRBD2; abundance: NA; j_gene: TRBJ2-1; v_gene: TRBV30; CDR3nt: TGTGCCTGGAGTGTACCTCCGGGACTAGCGGGAGCGGGGGTCTACAATGAGCAGTTCTTC; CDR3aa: CAWSVPPGLAGAGVYNEQFF
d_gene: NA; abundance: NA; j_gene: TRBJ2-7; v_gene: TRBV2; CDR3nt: TGTGCCAGGAGGACTCCCAGCTCCTACGAGCAGTACTTC; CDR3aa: CARRTPSSYEQYF
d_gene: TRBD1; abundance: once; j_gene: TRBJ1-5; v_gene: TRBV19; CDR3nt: TGTGCCAGTAGTGGGACAGGGGGCCAACAGCCCCAGCATTTT; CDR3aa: CASSGTGGQQPQHF
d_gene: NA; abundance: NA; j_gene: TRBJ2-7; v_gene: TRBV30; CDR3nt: TGTGCCTGGAGGGACCTTCGGTGGCCTTTTACCTACGAGCAGTACTTC; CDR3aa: CAWRDLRWPFTYEQYF
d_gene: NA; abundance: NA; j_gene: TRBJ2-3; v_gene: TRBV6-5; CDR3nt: TGTGCCAGCAGCGCAAGCCTAGCGTCAGATACGCAGTATTTT; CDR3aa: CASSASLASDTQYF
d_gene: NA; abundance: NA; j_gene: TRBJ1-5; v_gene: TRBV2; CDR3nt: TGTGCCAGCAGTGATTTCGAGAGAGATCCCTTGGATTTT; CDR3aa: CASSDFERDPLDF